This TCR beta chain was identified in a study of blood T cell repertoires in COVID-19. Produced via immunoSEQ multiplex PCR; TCRdb's table is partial and in-frame only. The profile shows approximately 50,000 clones, 80% to 95% of them singletons. This TCR derives from a man aged 50-60 years with active COVID-19. Specimen: peripheral blood.

In DNA, the CDR3 is TGTGCCACTGGTGGCAGGGCCTGGGATACGCAGTATTTT. The encoded protein is CATGGRAWDTQYF. The chain uses TRBV2 and TRBJ2-3; TRBD1 is a possible D gene (5 bases). Looked up from germline, CDR1 is SNHLY and CDR2 is FYNNEI. This CDR3 has 13 amino acids. The V end lost 10 bases, the J end lost 6 bases, and 17 bases lay between the germline ends.